This TCR beta chain was identified during a study of shared clonotypes between healthy human individuals. As for the study in general: The donor group consisted of two women and a few men, aged 18 to 49. Study-wide points: The naive CD4 repertoires of a handful of donors were compared, and 5% to 6.5% of clonotypes were shared. Sample collection involved blood only; tissue repertoires are likely different.

The germline V gene encodes CDR1 MNHNS and CDR2 SASEGT. This CDR3 contains 14 residues. V lost 8 bases to trimming and J lost 7 bases; unmatched junction nucleotides: 5. In regard to this clone: Its specificity is not known.

Study processing details: Filtering differed since immunoSEQ provided only junctions, with no quality scores. Profiling relied on immunoSEQ multiplex PCR, and the TCRdb table lists in-frame clones only, not all of them. That table furnishes V, J and clone size, whereas the DNA furnished D and trimming. In the table there are about a million clones, roughly 80% of which are singletons. The origin of this receptor is a man in his late teens or twenties in good health. Some clones in this sample may be carry-over from other donors' samples. The specimen sequenced was memory CD4+ T cells from PBMCs. Subset given: CD45RA-negative fraction. The chain recombines TRBV6-1 with TRBJ1-6; 10 bases map to TRBD1. This chain's CDR3 is CASVGQGMNSPLHF. CDR3 nucleotide sequence: TGTGCCAGCGTGGGACAGGGGATGAATTCACCCCTCCACTTT.